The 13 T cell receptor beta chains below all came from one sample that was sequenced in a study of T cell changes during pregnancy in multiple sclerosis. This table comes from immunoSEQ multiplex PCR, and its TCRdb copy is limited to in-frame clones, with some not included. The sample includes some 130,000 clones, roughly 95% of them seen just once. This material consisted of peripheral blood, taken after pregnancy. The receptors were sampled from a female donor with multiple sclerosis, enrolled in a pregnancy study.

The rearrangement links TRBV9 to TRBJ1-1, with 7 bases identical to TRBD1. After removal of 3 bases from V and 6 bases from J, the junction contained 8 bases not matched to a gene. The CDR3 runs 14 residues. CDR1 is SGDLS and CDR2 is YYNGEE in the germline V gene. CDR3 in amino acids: CASSEGAPNSEAFF. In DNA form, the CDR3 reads TGTGCCAGCAGCGAGGGGGCGCCTAATTCTGAAGCTTTCTTT.

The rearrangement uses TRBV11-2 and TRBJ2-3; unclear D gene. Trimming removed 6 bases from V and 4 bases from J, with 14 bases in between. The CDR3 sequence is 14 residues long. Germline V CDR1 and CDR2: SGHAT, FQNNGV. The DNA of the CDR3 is TGTGCCAGCAGGGAGAGTAGATTGGCAGATACGCAGTATTTT. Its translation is CASRESRLADTQYF.

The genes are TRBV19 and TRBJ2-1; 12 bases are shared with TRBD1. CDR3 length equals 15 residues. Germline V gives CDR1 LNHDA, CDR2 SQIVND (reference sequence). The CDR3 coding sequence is TGTGCGACCTCCGTCGGGACAGGGGGCGGAAATGAGCAGTTCTTC. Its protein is CATSVGTGGGNEQFF.

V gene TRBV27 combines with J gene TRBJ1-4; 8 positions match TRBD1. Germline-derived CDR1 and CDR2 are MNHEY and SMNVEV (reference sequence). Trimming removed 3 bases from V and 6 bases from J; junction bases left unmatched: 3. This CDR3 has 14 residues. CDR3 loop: CASSFRGHYEKLFF. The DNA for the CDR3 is TGTGCCAGCAGTTTCAGGGGGCATTATGAAAAACTGTTTTTT.

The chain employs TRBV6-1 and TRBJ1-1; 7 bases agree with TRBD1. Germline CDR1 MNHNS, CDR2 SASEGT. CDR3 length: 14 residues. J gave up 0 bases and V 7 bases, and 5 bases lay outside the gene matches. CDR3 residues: CASIYDRVNTEAFF. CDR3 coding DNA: TGTGCCAGCATTTACGACAGGGTGAACACTGAAGCTTTCTTT.

CDR3 sequence reads: CASSPLGSGTGTTDTQYF. Written as DNA, the CDR3 is TGTGCCAGCTCACCACTGGGGTCCGGGACAGGGACCACAGATACGCAGTATTTT. The V and J genes are TRBV18 and TRBJ2-3; the match to TRBD1 covers 9 bases. Germline assignment: CDR1 KGHSH and CDR2 LQKENI. The CDR3 is 18 amino acids. V was pared by 1 base and J by 2 bases, with 10 bases of the junction left unmatched.

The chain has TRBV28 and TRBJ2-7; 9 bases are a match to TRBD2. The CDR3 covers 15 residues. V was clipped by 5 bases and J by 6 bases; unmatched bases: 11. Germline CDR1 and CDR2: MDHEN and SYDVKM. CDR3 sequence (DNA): TGTGCCAGCAGTCCCCGGGGTAGCGGGAGTGTCGAGCAGTACTTC. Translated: CASSPRGSGSVEQYF.

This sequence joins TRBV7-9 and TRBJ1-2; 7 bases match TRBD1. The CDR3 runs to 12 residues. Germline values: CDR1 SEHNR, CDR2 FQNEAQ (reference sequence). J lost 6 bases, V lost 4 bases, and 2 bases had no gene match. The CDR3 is CASSSTGNGYTF. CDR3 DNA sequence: TGTGCCAGCAGCTCGACAGGGAATGGCTACACCTTC. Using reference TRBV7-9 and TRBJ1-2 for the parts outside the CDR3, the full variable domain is DTGVSQNPRHKITKRGQNVTFRCDPISEHNRLYWYRQTLGQGPEFLTYFQNEAQLEKSRLLSDRFSAERPKGSFSTLEIQRTEQGDSAMYLCASSSTGNGYTFGSGTRLTVV.

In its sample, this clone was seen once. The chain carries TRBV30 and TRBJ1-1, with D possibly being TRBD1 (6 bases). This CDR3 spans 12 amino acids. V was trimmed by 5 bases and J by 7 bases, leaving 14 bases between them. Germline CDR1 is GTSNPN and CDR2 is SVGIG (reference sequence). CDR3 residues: CAWDNRDYEAFF. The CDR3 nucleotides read TGTGCCTGGGATAACAGGGACTATGAAGCTTTCTTT.

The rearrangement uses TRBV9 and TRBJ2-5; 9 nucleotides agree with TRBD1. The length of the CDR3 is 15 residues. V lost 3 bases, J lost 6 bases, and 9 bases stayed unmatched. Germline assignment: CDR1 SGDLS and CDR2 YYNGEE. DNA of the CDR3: TGTGCCAGCAGCGCTCTGGGACAGGGACTACAGACCCAGTACTTC. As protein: CASSALGQGLQTQYF.

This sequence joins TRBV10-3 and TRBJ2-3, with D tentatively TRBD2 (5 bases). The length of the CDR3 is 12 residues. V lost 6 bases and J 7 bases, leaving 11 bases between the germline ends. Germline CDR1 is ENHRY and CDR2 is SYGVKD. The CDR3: CAISPNGNTQYF. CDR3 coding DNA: TGTGCCATCAGCCCCAACGGGAATACGCAGTATTTT.

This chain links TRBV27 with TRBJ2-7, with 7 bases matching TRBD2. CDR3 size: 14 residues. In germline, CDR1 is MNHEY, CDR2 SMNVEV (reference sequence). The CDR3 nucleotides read TGTGGCTCGGGGGGAAGACTAGGCTCCTACGAGCAGTACTTC. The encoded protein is CGSGGRLGSYEQYF.

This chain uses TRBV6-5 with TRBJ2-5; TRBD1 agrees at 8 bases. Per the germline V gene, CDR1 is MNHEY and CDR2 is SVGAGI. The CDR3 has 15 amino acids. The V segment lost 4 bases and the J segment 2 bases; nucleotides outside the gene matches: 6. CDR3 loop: CASSSPRTGQETQYF. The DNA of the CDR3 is TGTGCCAGCAGTTCCCCCCGGACAGGGCAAGAGACCCAGTACTTC.